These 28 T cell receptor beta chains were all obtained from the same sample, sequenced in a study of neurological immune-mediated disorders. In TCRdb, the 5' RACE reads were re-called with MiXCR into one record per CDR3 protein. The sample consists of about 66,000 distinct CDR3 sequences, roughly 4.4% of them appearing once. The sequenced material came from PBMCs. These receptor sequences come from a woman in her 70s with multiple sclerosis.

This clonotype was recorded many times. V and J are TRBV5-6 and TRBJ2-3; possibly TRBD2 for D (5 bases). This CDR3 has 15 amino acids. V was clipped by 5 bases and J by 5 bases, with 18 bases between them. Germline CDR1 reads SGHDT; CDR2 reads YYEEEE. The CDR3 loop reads CASRRGSLIEDTQYF. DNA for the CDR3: TGTGCCAGCAGACGGGGATCCCTCATTGAAGATACGCAGTATTTT.

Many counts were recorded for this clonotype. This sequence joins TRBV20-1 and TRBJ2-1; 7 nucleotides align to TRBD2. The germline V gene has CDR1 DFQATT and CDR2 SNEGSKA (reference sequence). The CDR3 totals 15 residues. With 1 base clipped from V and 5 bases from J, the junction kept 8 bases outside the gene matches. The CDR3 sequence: CSARGPGLTNNEQFF. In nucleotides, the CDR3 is TGCAGTGCTAGAGGACCGGGACTAACAAACAATGAGCAGTTCTTC.

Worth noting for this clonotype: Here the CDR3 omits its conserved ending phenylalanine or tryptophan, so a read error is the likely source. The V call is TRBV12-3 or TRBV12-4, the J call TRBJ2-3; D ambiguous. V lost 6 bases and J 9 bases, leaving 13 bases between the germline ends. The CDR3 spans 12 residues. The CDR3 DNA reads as TGTGCCAGCAGAGGACCGGTGGAGACGCAGTATTAT. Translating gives CASRGPVETQYY.

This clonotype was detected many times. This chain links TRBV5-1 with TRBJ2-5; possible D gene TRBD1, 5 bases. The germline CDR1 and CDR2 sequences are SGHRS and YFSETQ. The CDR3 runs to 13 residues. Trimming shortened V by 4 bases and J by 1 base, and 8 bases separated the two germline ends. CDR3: CASSPDSQETQYF. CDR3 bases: TGCGCCAGCAGCCCCGACAGCCAAGAGACCCAGTACTTC.

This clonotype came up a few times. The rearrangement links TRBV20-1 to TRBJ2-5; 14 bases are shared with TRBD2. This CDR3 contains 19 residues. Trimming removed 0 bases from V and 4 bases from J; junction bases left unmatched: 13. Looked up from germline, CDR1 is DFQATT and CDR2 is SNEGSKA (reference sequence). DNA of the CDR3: TGCAGTGCTAGAGACGACGACCACCCGGGACTAGCGGGAGCAGAGACCCAGTACTTC. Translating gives CSARDDDHPGLAGAETQYF.

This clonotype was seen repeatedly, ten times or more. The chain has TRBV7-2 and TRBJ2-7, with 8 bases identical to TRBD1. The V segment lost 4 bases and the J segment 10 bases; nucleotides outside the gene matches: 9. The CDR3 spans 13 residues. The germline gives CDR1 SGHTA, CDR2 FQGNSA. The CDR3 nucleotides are TGTGCCAGCAGCTCTGGGACAGGAGTTGAACAGTACTTC. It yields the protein CASSSGTGVEQYF.

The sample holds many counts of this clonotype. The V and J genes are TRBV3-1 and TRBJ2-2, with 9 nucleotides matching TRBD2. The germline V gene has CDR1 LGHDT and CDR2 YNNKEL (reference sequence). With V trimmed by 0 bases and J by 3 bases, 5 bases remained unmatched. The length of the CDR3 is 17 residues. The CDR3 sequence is CASSQDRKRGDTGELFF. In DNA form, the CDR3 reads TGTGCCAGCAGCCAAGATCGTAAGCGGGGGGACACCGGGGAGCTGTTTTTT.

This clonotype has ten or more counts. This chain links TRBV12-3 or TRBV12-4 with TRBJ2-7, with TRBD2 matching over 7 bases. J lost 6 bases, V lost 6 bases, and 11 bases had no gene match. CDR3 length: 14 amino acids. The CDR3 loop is CASRLAARDSEQYF. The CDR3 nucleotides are TGTGCCAGCAGGCTAGCGGCGAGGGACTCCGAGCAGTACTTC.

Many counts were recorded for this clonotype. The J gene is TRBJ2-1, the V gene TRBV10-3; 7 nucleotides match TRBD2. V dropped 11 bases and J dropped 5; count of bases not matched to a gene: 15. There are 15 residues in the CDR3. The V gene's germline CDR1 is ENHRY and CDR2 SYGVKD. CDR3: CAVSGPSTSNNEQFF. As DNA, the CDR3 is TGTGCCGTCTCTGGTCCCTCGACTAGCAACAATGAGCAGTTCTTC.

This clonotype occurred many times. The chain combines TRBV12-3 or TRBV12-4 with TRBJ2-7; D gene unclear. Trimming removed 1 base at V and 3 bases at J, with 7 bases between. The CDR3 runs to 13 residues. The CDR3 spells CASSLVRFYEQYF. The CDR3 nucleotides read TGTGCCAGCAGTTTAGTACGGTTCTACGAGCAGTACTTC.

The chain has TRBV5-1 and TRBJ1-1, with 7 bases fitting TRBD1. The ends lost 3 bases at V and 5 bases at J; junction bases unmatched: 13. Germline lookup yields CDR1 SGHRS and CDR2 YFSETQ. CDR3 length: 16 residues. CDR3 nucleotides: TGCGCCAGCAGCTATAATCCCGACAGGGTTGGGACTGAAGCTTTCTTT. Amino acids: CASSYNPDRVGTEAFF.

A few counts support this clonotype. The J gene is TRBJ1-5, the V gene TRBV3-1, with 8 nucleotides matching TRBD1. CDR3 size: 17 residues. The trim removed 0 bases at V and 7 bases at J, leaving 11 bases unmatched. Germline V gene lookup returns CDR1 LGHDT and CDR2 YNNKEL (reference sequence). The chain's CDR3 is CASSQDVGTGIGQPQHF. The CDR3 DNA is TGTGCCAGCAGCCAAGATGTGGGGACAGGAATCGGGCAGCCCCAGCATTTT.

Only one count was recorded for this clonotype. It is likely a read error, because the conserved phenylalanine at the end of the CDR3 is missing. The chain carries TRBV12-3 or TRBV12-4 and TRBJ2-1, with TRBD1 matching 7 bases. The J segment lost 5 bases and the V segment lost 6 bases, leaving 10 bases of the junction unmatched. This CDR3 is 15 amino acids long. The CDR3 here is CASRATGDLNNEQFC. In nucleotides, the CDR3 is TGTGCCAGCAGGGCTACAGGGGACCTTAACAATGAGCAGTTCTGC.

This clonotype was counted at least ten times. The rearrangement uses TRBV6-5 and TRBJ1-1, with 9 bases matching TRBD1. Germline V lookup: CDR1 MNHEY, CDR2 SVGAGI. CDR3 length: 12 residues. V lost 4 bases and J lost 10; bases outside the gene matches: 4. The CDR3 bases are TGTGCCAGCAGTTTAGGACAGGGGCGAGCTTTCTTT. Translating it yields CASSLGQGRAFF.

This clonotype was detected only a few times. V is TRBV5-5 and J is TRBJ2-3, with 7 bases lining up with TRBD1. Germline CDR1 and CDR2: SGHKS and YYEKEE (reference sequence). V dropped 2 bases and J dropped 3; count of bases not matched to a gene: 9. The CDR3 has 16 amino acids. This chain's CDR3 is CASSFEGARSTDTQYF. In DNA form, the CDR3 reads TGTGCCAGCAGCTTCGAGGGGGCGAGGAGTACAGATACGCAGTATTTT.

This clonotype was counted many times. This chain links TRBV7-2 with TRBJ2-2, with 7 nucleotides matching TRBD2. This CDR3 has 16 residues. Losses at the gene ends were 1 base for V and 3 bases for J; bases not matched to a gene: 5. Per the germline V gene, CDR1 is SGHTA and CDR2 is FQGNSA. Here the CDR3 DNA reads TGTGCCAGCAGCTTAGTAGCTAGCGGCTACACCGGGGAGCTGTTTTTT. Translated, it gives CASSLVASGYTGELFF.

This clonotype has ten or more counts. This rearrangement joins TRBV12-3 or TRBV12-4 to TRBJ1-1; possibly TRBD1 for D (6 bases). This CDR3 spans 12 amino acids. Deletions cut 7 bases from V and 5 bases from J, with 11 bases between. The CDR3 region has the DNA TGTGCCAGCACCACAGGGAGAACTGAAGCTTTCTTT. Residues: CASTTGRTEAFF.

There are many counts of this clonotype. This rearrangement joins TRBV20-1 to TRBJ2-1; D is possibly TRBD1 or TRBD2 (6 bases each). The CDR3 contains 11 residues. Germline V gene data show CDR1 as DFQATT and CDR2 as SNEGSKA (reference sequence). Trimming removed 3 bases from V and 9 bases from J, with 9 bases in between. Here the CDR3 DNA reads TGCAGTGCTAGGGGGGGCAGTGAGCAGTTCTTC. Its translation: CSARGGSEQFF.

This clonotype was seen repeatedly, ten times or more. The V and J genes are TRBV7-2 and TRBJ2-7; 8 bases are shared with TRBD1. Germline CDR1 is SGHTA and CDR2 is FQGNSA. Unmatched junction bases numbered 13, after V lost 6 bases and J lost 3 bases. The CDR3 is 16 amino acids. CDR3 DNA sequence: TGTGCCAGCAGTGGGGTGGTCGCAGGGGGCGGCTACGAGCAGTACTTC. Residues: CASSGVVAGGGYEQYF.

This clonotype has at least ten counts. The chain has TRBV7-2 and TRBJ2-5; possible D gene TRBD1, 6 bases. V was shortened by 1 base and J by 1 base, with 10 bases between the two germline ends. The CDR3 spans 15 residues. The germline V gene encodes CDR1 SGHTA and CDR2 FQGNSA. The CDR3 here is CASSLVVDSQETQYF. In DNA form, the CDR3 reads TGTGCCAGCAGCTTAGTGGTGGACAGCCAAGAGACCCAGTACTTC.

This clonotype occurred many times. CDR3 amino acids: CSARRRGTYEQYF. In nucleotides, the CDR3 is TGCAGTGCTAGGCGGCGGGGTACCTACGAGCAGTACTTC. The chain joins TRBV20-1 to TRBJ2-7; perhaps TRBD2 as D (6 bases). CDR1 is DFQATT, CDR2 SNEGSKA, per germline (reference sequence). The V gene lost 3 bases and the J gene lost 2 bases, with 11 bases spanning the gap. This CDR3 has 13 amino acids.

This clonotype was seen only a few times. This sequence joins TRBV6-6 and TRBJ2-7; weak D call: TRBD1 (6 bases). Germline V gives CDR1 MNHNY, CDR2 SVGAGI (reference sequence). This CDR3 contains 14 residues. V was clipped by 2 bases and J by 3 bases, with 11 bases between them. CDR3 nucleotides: TGTGCCAGCAGTTACGGGACACAACGCTACGAGCAGTACTTC. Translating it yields CASSYGTQRYEQYF.

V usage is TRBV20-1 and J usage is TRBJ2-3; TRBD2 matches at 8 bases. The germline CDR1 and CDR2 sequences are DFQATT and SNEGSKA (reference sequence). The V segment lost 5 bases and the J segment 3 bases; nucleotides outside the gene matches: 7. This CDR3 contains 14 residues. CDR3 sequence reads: CSAPKRERTDTQYF. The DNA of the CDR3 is TGCAGTGCTCCTAAGCGGGAGCGGACAGATACGCAGTATTTT.

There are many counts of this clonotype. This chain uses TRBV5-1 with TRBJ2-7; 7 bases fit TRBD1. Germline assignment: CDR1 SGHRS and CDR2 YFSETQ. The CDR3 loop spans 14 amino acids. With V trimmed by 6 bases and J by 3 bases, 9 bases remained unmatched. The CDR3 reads CASNWIGGSYEQYF. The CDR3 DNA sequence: TGCGCCAGCAATTGGATAGGGGGCAGCTACGAGCAGTACTTC.

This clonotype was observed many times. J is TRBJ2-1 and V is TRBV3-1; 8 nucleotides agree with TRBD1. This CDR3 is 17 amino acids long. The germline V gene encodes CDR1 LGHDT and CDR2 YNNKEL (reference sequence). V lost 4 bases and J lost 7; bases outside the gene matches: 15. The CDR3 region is CASSPRRRQGARNEQFF. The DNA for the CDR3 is TGTGCCAGCAGCCCCCGGCGGCGGCAGGGGGCTAGGAATGAGCAGTTCTTC.

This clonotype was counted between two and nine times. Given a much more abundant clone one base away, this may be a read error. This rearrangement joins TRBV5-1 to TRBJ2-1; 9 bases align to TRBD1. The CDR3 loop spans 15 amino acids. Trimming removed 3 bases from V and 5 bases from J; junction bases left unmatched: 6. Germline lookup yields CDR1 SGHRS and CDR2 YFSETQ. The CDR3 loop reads CASSYSGTGHNEQFF. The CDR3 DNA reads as TGCGCCAGCAGCTACTCCGGGACAGGGCACAATGAGCAGTTCTTC.

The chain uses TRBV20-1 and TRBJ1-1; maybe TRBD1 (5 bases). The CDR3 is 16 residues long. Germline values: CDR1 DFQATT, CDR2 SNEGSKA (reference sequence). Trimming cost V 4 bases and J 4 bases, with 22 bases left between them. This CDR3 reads CSATLARTMRTTEAFF. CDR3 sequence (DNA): TGCAGTGCTACCCTAGCGCGGACAATGCGGACCACTGAAGCTTTCTTT.

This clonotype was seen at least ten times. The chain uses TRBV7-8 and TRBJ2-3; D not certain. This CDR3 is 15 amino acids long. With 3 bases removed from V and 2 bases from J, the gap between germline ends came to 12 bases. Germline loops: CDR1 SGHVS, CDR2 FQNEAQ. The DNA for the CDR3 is TGTGCCAGCAGCTTGGGTGTGGCTACCACAGATACGCAGTATTTT. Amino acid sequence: CASSLGVATTDTQYF.